The present T cell receptor beta chain was sequenced within a study of early T cells in non-severe SARS-CoV-2 infection (dated by TCRdb to the early 2020s). With regard to the full study: Because TCR sequencing relied on bulk RNA taken from unsorted whole blood, pairing of alpha and beta chains was not possible.

This clonotype was picked up many times. Its antigen target is currently unknown. Per-base quality was not reported, and no clone a single base away is much larger than it. Including the terminal cysteine and phenylalanine, the CDR3 comprises 14 residues. Only the CDR3 region is kept as DNA, spanning 42 bases read in frame from base 1. Beyond this particular receptor, the publication reports: VDJdb matching was skewed toward anti-spike CD8 responses and likely underestimated virus-specific expansions by missing private and CD4 specificities.

The study was a case-control design nested within a healthcare worker cohort in London, UK, with weekly nasopharyngeal swab PCR tests and blood sampling. Healthcare workers were enrolled in the week of the UK lockdown, from 23 to 31 March 2020, and were followed every week for up to roughly 15 weeks. Receptor amplification or capture employed 5' RACE. The run used a NextSeq 500. Unique molecular identifiers were attached to individual cDNA molecules in the TCR library protocol so that sequencing error and PCR bias could be corrected. TCR alpha and beta chains were both sequenced, and the abundances of alpha and beta sequences in each sample were closely correlated with each other. In the original analysis: V gene, J gene and CDR3 annotation of TCR sequences was performed with Decombinator V4. TCRs were defined as expanded if a significant change between any two time points was detected under a Poisson model with p below 0.0001. TCR abundances were normalised to the total number of TCRs sequenced per sample and expressed as counts per million. MAIT TCRs were defined by TRAV1-2 paired with TRAJ12, TRAJ20 or TRAJ33, and iNKT TCRs by TRAV10 paired with TRAJ18. VDJdb, accessed 1 November 2021, was searched for CMV, EBV and SARS-CoV-2 annotated TCRs, excluding TCRs annotated for multiple antigens. TCRdb's own reprocessing of the public reads used fastp at Q25 and MiXCR and kept productive beta chains. Rows are combined by CDR3 protein, so each entry shows the most common genes and DNA. TCRdb assigned the V and J calls; the authors' analysis was not used. The table for this sample lists under 60,000 distinct CDR3 sequences; more than 9% of them were counted only once. The ten largest account for just over 4.5% of the sample.

Sequencing used whole blood. This chain joins TRBV21-1 to TRBJ2-7; the D segment call TRBD1 is taken from the table without a DNA check. TRBV21-1 is a recognized pseudogene. This TCR was sampled from an adult who was a healthcare worker with PCR-confirmed SARS-CoV-2 infection or an uninfected control (not recorded which). The CDR3 loop reads CASSKGQGRHEQYF. In nucleotides, the sequence is TGTGCCAGCAGCAAAGGTCAGGGGCGCCACGAGCAGTACTTC.